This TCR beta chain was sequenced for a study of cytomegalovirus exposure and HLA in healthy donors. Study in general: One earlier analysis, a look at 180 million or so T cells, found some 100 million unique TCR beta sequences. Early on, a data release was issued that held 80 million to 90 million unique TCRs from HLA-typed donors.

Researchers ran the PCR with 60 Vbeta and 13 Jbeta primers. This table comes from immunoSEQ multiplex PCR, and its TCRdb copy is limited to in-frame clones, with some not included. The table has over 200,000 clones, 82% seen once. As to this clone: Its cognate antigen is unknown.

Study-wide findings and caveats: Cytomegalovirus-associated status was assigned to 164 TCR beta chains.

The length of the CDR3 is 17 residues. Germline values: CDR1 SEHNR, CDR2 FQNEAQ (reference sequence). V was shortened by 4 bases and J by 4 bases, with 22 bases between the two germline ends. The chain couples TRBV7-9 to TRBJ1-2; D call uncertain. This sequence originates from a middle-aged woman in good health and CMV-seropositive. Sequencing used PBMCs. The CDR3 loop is CASSYPPGGHFIYGYTF. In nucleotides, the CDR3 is TGTGCCAGCAGCTACCCCCCCGGAGGGCATTTTATCTATGGCTACACCTTC.